This T cell receptor beta chain is drawn from a study of identical twins. Overall study results and limits: For monozygotic twins, models underestimated out-of-frame TCR alpha sharing. Abundant beta clonotypes from cord blood bore fewer insertions; memory repertoires lacked this pattern.

TCRdb reanalysed the 5' RACE reads using MiXCR and keeps one entry per CDR3 protein. The sample yields 200,000 to 300,000 distinct CDR3 sequences, over 9.5% seen once. This clonotype was seen only a few times. Its specificity is unknown. Germline CDR1 SGHTA, CDR2 FQGNSA. This CDR3 region has 14 residues. The V end was cut by 6 bases, the J end by 7 bases, with 16 bases between. Sample: memory T cells sorted from blood. The rearrangement links TRBV7-2 to TRBJ1-5, with TRBD1 as a possible D gene (6 bases). The TCR was taken from a man aged 45-65 years in good health. The CDR3 is CASSFLQGGQPQHF. In DNA, the CDR3 is TGTGCCAGCAGTTTCCTACAGGGAGGGCAGCCCCAGCATTTT.